This TCR beta chain was identified during a study of cytomegalovirus exposure and HLA in healthy donors. The CDR3 extends over 14 amino acids. Trimming stripped 3 bases from V and 0 bases from J, with 10 bases between. The germline gives CDR1 SGDLS, CDR2 YYNGEE. All the people who gave samples were healthy bone marrow donors. Study-wide results and limits: Some TCR beta chains (over 150 of them) were listed as cytomegalovirus-associated. Productive rates of about 90% or about 30% were seen for most TCR beta V segments in an earlier analysis. Available immune exposure information was restricted to CMV serostatus only.

Of note for this clone: What it binds is unknown.

The PCR employed 60 Vbeta primers together with 13 Jbeta primers. Sequencing was performed with immunoSEQ multiplex PCR; in TCRdb, only in-frame clones are kept and a portion is missing. The table includes 70,000 to 100,000 clones, around three fifths detected once. The chain has TRBV9 and TRBJ2-7; tentatively, D is TRBD2 (6 bases). The sequence came from a woman in her 50s in good health and CMV-seropositive. Sequencing input: PBMCs. Written as DNA, the CDR3 is TGTGCCAGCAGCGAGTCGGGGGTCTCCTACGAGCAGTACTTC. Its protein is CASSESGVSYEQYF.